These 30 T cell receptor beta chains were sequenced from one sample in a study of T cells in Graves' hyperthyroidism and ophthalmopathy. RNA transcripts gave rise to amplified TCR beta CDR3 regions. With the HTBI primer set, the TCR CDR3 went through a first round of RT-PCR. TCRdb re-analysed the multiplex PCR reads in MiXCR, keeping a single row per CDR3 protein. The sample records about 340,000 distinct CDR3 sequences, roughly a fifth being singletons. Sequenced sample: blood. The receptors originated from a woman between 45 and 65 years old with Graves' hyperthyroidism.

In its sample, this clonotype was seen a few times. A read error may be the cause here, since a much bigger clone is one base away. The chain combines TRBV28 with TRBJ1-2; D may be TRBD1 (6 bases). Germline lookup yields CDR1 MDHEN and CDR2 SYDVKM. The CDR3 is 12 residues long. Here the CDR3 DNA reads TGTGCCAGCAGAATAACAGGGTATGGCTGCACCTTC. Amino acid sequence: CASRITGYGCTF.

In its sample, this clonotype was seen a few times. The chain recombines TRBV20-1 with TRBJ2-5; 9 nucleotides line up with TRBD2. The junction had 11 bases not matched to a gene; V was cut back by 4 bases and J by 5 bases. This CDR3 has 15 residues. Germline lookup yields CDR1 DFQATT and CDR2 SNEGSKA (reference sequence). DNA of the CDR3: TGCAGTGCTATTGGGACTAGCAGGATCGGGGAGACCCAGTACTTC. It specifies CSAIGTSRIGETQYF.

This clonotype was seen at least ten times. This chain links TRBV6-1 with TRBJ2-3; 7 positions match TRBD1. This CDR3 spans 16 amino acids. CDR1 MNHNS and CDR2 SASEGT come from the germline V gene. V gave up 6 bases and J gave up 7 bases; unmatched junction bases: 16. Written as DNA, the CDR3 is TGTGCCAGCAGCCTAGGGACAGATCTTTTTGTTCATACGCAGTATTTT. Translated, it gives CASSLGTDLFVHTQYF.

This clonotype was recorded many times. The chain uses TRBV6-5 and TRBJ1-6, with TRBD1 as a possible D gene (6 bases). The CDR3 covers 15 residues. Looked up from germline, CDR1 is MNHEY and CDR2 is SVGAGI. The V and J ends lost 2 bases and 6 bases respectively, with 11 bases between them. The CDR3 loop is CASSYAGHFNSPLHF. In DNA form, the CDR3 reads TGTGCCAGCAGTTACGCGGGACACTTTAATTCACCCCTCCACTTT.

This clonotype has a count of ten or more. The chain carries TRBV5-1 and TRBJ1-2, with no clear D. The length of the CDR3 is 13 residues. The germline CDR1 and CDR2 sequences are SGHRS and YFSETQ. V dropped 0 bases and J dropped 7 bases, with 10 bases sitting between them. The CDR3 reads CASSLEGVGGYTF. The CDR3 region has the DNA TGCGCCAGCAGCTTGGAAGGAGTTGGTGGCTACACCTTC.

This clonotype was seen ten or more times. For the CDR3, the DNA is TGTGCCAGCAGCTACACTAGCGGGAGCTCCAAAGAGACCCAGTACTTC. Amino acid sequence: CASSYTSGSSKETQYF. V gene TRBV12-3 or TRBV12-4 combines with J gene TRBJ2-5; 11 nucleotides match TRBD2. The ends lost 6 bases at V and 3 bases at J; junction bases unmatched: 9. This CDR3 has 16 residues.

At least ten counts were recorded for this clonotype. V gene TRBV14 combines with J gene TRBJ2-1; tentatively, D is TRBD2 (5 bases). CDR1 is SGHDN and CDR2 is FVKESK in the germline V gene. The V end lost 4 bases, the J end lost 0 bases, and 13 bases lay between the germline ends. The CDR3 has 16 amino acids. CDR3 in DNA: TGTGCCAGCAGCCCAGAACCGGGGAGCTCCTACAATGAGCAGTTCTTC. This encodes CASSPEPGSSYNEQFF.

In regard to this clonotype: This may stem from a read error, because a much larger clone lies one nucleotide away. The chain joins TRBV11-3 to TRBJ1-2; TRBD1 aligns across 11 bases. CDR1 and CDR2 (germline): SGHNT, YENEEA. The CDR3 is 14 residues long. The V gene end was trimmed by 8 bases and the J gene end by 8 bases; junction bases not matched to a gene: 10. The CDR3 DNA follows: TGTGCCAGCGGCTCAGCCGGGACAGGGGGAGGCTACACCTTC. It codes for CASGSAGTGGGYTF.

Here the CDR3 DNA reads TGCAGCGTTGAGGGCGGTATCACAGATACGCAGTATTTT. Translated: CSVEGGITDTQYF. This rearrangement joins TRBV29-1 to TRBJ2-3; no clear D. Trimming removed 3 bases at V and 2 bases at J, with 9 bases between. Looked up from germline, CDR1 is SQVTM and CDR2 is ANQGSEA. This CDR3 contains 13 residues.

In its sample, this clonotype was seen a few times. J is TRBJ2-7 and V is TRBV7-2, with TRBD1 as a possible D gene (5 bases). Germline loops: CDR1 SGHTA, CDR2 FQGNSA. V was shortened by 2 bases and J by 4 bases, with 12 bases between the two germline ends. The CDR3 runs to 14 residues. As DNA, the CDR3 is TGTGCCAGCAGCTTAATTCAGGGTGCGTACGAGCAGTACTTC. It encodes CASSLIQGAYEQYF.

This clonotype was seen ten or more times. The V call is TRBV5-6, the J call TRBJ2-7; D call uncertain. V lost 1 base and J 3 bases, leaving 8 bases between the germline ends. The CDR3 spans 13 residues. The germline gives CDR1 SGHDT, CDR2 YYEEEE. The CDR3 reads CASSLKSLYEQYF. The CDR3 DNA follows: TGTGCCAGCAGCTTGAAGAGTCTCTACGAGCAGTACTTC.

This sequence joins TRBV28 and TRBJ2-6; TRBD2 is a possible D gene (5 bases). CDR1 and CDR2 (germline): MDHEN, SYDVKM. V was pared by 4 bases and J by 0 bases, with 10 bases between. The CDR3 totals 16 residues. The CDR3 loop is CASSWAGGSGANVLTF. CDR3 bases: TGTGCCAGCAGTTGGGCGGGCGGCTCTGGGGCCAACGTCCTGACTTTC.

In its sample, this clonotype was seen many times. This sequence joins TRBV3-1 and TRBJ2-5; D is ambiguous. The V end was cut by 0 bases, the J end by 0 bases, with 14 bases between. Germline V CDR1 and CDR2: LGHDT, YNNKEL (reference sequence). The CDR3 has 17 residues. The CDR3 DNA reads TGTGCCAGCAGCCAAGATCGCCGGCTAGTATACCAAGAGACCCAGTACTTC. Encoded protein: CASSQDRRLVYQETQYF.

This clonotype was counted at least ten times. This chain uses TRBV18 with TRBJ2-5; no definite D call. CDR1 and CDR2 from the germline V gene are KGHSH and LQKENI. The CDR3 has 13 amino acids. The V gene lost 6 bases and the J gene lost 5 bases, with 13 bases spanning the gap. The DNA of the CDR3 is TGTGCCAGCTCCACAACCCGGTGGGAGACCCAGTACTTC. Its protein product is CASSTTRWETQYF.

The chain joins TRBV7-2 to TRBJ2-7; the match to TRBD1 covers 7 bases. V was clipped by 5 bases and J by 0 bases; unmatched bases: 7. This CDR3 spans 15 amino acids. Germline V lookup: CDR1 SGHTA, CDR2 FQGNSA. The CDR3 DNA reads TGTGCCAGCAGCCCAGGCGGACAGGTCTCCTACGAGCAGTACTTC. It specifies CASSPGGQVSYEQYF. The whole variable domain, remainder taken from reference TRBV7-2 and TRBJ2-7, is GAGVSQSPSNKVTEKGKDVELRCDPISGHTALYWYRQSLGQGLEFLIYFQGNSAPDKSGLPSDRFSAERTGGSVSTLTIQRTQQEDSAVYLCASSPGGQVSYEQYFGPGTRLTVT.

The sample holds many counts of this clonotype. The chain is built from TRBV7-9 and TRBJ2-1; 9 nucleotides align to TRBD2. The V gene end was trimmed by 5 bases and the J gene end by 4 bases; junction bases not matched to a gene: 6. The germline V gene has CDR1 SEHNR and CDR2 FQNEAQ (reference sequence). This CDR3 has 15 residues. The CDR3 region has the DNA TGTGCCAGCAGCGCCTTGAGCGGGAGGTACAATGAGCAGTTCTTC. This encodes CASSALSGRYNEQFF.

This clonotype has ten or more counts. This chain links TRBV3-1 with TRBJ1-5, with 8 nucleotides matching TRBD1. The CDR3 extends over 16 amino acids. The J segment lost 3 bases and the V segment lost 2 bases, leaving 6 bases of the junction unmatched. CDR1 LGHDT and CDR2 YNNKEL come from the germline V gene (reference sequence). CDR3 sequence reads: CASSQHGQGDNQPQHF. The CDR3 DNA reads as TGTGCCAGCAGCCAACACGGACAGGGAGACAATCAGCCCCAGCATTTT.

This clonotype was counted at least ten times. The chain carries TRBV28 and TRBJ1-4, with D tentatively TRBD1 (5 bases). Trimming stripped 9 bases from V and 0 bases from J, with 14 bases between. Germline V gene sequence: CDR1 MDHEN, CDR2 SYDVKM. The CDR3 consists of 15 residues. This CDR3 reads CARGTTSSTNEKLFF. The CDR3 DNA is TGTGCCAGGGGGACGACGTCTTCAACTAATGAAAAACTGTTTTTT. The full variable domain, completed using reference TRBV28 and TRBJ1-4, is DVKVTQSSRYLVKRTGEKVFLECVQDMDHENMFWYRQDPGLGLRLIYFSYDVKMKEKGDIPEGYSVSREKKERFSLILESASTNQTSMYLCARGTTSSTNEKLFFGSGTQLSVL.

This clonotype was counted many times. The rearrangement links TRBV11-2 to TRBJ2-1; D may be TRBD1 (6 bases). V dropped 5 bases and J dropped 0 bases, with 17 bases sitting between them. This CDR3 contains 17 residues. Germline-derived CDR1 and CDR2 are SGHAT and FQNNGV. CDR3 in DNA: TGTGCCAGCAGCATTAGAAGGGGACACAGCTCCTACAATGAGCAGTTCTTC. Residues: CASSIRRGHSSYNEQFF.

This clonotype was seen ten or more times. CDR3 bases: TGCAGTGCTAGAGAGGCCCGGACAGGCAAGGAGACCCAGTACTTC. Translated: CSAREARTGKETQYF. The chain uses TRBV20-1 and TRBJ2-5, with TRBD1 matching over 7 bases. V lost 0 bases and J lost 5; bases outside the gene matches: 9. Germline CDR1 and CDR2: DFQATT and SNEGSKA (reference sequence). The CDR3 sequence is 15 residues long.

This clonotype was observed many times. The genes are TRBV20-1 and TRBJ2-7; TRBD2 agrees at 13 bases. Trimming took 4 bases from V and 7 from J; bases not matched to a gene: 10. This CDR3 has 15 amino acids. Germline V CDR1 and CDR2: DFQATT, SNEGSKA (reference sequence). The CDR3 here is CSANKGLAGRSEQYF. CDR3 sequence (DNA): TGCAGTGCTAACAAGGGACTAGCGGGAAGGAGTGAGCAGTACTTC.

The CDR3 DNA is TGTGCCAGCAGTTCGTGGACGGACTATGGCTACACCTTC. It specifies CASSSWTDYGYTF. The V call is TRBV12-3 or TRBV12-4, the J call TRBJ1-2, with D hard to call. V was pared by 4 bases and J by 3 bases, with 9 bases between. CDR3 size: 13 residues.

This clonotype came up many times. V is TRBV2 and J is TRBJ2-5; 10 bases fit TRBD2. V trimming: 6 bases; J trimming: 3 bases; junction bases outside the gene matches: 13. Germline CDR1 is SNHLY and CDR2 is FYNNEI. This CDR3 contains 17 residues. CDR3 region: CASSDYVLAGDKETQYF. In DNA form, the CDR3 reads TGTGCCAGCAGCGATTACGTGCTAGCGGGAGACAAAGAGACCCAGTACTTC.

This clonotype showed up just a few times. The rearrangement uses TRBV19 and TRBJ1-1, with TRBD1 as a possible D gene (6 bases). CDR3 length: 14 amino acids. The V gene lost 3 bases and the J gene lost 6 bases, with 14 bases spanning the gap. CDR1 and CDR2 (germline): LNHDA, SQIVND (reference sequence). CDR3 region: CASSIAVRGAEAFF. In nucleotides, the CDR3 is TGTGCCAGTAGTATTGCGGTGAGGGGGGCTGAAGCTTTCTTT.

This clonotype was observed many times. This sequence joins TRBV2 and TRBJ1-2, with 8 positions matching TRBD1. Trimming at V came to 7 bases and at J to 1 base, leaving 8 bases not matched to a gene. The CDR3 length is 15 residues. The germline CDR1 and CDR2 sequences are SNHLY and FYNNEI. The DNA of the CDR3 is TGTGCCAGCATGGACAGGGCGAAGGGTAACTATGGCTACACCTTC. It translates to CASMDRAKGNYGYTF.

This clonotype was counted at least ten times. CDR3 sequence: CSVVGQPPYEQYF. The CDR3 DNA reads TGCAGCGTGGTCGGACAGCCTCCCTACGAGCAGTACTTC. The chain joins TRBV29-1 to TRBJ2-7; D is perhaps TRBD1 (6 bases). The V end lost 6 bases, the J end lost 2 bases, and 14 bases lay between the germline ends. Germline loops: CDR1 SQVTM, CDR2 ANQGSEA. The CDR3 is 13 amino acids.

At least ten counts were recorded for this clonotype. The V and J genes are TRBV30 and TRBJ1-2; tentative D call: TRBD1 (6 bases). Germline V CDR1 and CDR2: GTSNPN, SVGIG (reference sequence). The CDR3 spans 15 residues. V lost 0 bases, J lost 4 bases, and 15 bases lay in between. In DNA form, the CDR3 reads TGTGCCTGGAGTGTTGATGGGGGGCCCTCCTATGGCTACACCTTC. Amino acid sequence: CAWSVDGGPSYGYTF.

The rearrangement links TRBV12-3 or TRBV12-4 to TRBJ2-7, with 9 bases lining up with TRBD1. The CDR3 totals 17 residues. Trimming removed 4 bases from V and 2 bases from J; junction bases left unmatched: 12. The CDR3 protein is CASSSPGQGLGAYEQYF. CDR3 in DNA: TGTGCCAGCAGTTCTCCGGGACAGGGCCTAGGGGCCTACGAGCAGTACTTC.

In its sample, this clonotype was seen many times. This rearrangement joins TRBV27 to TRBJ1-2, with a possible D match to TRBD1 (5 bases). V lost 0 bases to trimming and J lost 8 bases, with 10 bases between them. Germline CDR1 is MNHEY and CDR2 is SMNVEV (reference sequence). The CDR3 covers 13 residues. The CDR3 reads CASSLSRGVGYTF. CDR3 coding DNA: TGTGCCAGCAGTTTATCGAGGGGTGTAGGCTACACCTTC.

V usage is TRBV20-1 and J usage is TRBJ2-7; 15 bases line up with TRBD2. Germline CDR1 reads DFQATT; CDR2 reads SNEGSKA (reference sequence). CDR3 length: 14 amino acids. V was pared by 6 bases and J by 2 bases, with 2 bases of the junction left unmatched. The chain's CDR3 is CSAGTSGRTYEQYF. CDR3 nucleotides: TGCAGTGCAGGGACTAGCGGGAGGACCTACGAGCAGTACTTC.